These 12 T cell receptor beta chains were sequenced from one sample in a study of Graves' ophthalmopathy and Graves' hyperthyroidism. RNA transcripts served as template for amplifying TCR beta CDR3 sequences. The first round was an RT-PCR with HTBI primers, and the second round was a multiplex PCR. TCRdb redid the calling of the multiplex PCR reads with MiXCR, one entry per CDR3 protein. Counted here are about 390,000 distinct CDR3 sequences, less than 20% occurring once; the ten biggest clones make up roughly 7%. Sequenced material: peripheral blood. These receptor sequences come from a woman aged 18-29 years with stable Graves' hyperthyroidism.

There are many counts of this clonotype. J is TRBJ1-1 and V is TRBV7-8, with 7 bases matching TRBD1. The CDR3 has 15 residues. Germline loops: CDR1 SGHVS, CDR2 FQNEAQ. Losses at the gene ends were 5 bases for V and 0 bases for J; bases not matched to a gene: 6. The CDR3 loop reads CASSRDSLLNTEAFF. In DNA form, the CDR3 reads TGTGCCAGCAGCCGGGACAGTCTTTTGAACACTGAAGCTTTCTTT.

This clonotype was recorded at least ten times. The chain recombines TRBV27 with TRBJ1-1; D perhaps matches TRBD1 (5 bases). Germline CDR1 and CDR2: MNHEY and SMNVEV (reference sequence). This CDR3 is built from 13 residues. Trimming pared 8 bases from V and 1 base from J, leaving 11 bases between. CDR3 in amino acids: CASFVQGNTEAFF. The CDR3 region has the DNA TGTGCCAGCTTCGTTCAGGGGAACACTGAAGCTTTCTTT.

The gene calls are TRBV7-8 and TRBJ2-7, with TRBD2 matching 11 bases. CDR1 is SGHVS, CDR2 FQNEAQ, per germline. The CDR3 spans 15 residues. Trimming cost V 3 bases and J 7 bases; bases outside gene matches: 8. CDR3 sequence reads: CASSFLAGGPGEQYF. CDR3 DNA sequence: TGTGCCAGCAGCTTTTTAGCGGGGGGGCCGGGGGAGCAGTACTTC.

This clonotype came up many times. The chain recombines TRBV14 with TRBJ2-2, with D perhaps assigned TRBD1 or TRBD2 (7 bases each). CDR1 is SGHDN, CDR2 FVKESK, per germline. The CDR3 covers 16 residues. V lost 5 bases and J 1 base, leaving 14 bases between the germline ends. The CDR3 loop reads CASSTQGGLNTGELFF. The CDR3 DNA reads TGTGCCAGCAGCACGCAGGGGGGGCTGAACACCGGGGAGCTGTTTTTT.

The gene calls are TRBV5-1 and TRBJ2-7; weak D call: TRBD2 (6 bases). V dropped 2 bases and J dropped 3 bases, with 15 bases sitting between them. Germline V lookup: CDR1 SGHRS, CDR2 YFSETQ. There are 15 residues in the CDR3. CDR3 bases: TGCGCCAGCAGCTTTGAACCGGGGGTATTCTACGAGCAGTACTTC. Residues: CASSFEPGVFYEQYF.

This clonotype was counted ten times or more. The chain recombines TRBV25-1 with TRBJ2-1, with TRBD1 matching over 10 bases. J was trimmed by 4 bases and V by 5 bases; bases with no gene match: 8. Germline lookup yields CDR1 MGHDK and CDR2 SYGVNS. There are 16 residues in the CDR3. The CDR3 region is CASSPPGQGTYNEQFF. The CDR3 nucleotides are TGTGCCAGCAGTCCCCCGGGACAGGGGACATACAATGAGCAGTTCTTC.

This clonotype was seen ten or more times. The gene calls are TRBV12-3 or TRBV12-4 and TRBJ1-5; D gene ambiguous. This CDR3 spans 13 amino acids. With 5 bases removed from V and 9 bases from J, the gap between germline ends came to 14 bases. The CDR3 is CASSTDGSRPQHF. Written as DNA, the CDR3 is TGTGCCAGCAGTACGGACGGTTCGAGGCCCCAGCATTTT.

There are a few counts of this clonotype. This may be a read error, as it is one base from a much larger clone. The V gene is TRBV12-5, the J gene TRBJ2-7; 11 positions agree with TRBD2. Per the germline V gene, CDR1 is LGHNT and CDR2 is FRNRAP. The trim removed 6 bases at V and 6 bases at J, leaving 10 bases unmatched. The CDR3 sequence is 15 residues long. Here the CDR3 reads CASGLLAGASCEQYF. The CDR3, as DNA: TGTGCTAGTGGATTACTAGCGGGGGCCAGCTGCGAGCAGTACTTC.

This clonotype appeared many times. The chain links TRBV5-4 to TRBJ1-5; the D gene is possibly TRBD1 (5 bases). Per germline, CDR1 SGHNT and CDR2 YYREEE (reference sequence). This CDR3 comprises 13 residues. Trimming shortened V by 2 bases and J by 7 bases, and 10 bases separated the two germline ends. The CDR3 spells CASSFQGRQPQHF. CDR3 nucleotides: TGTGCCAGCAGCTTTCAGGGCAGGCAGCCCCAGCATTTT.

This clonotype came up a few times. The CDR3 spells CASSLGLFDPVNYGYTF. The CDR3 nucleotides read TGCGCCAGCAGCTTGGGGCTTTTCGACCCGGTGAACTATGGCTACACCTTC. The chain links TRBV5-1 to TRBJ1-2, with D unclear. Trimming stripped 0 bases from V and 2 bases from J, with 17 bases between. Germline V gene lookup returns CDR1 SGHRS and CDR2 YFSETQ. The CDR3 contains 17 residues.

This clonotype appeared many times. The chain joins TRBV28 to TRBJ1-1, with D possibly TRBD1 on 6 matching bases. CDR3 length equals 12 residues. V was trimmed by 7 bases and J by 6 bases, leaving 12 bases between them. CDR1 is MDHEN and CDR2 is SYDVKM in the germline V gene. CDR3 protein: CASTEGEPEAFF. CDR3 sequence (DNA): TGTGCCAGCACAGAGGGGGAACCTGAAGCTTTCTTT.

In the case of this clonotype: A much larger clone is a single base away; this may be a read error. The V and J genes are TRBV6-5 and TRBJ1-1, with D hard to call. The CDR3 is made up of 15 amino acids. Germline V gene lookup returns CDR1 MNHEY and CDR2 SVGAGI. Trimming took off 2 bases at V and 11 bases at J, with 21 bases between the two ends. The CDR3 loop reads CASSYRPTSSRWAFF. The DNA of the CDR3 is TGTGCCAGCAGTTACAGGCCAACCTCCTCCCGTTGGGCTTTCTTT.